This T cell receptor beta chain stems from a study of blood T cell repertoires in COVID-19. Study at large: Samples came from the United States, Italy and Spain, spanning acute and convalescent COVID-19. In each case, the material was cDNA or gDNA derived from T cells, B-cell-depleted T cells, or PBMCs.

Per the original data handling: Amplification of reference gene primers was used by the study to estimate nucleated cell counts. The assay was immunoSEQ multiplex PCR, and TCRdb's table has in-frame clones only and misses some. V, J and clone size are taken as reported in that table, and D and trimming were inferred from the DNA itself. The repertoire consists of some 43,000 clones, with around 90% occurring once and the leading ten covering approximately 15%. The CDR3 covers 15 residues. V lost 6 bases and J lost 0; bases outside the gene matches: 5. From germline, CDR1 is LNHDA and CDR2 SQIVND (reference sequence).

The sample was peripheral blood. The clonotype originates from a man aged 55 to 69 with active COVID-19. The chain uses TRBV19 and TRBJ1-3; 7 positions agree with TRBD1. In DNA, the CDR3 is TGTGCCAGTAGGCCACAGGGGTCCTCTGGAAACACCATATATTTT. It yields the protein CASRPQGSSGNTIYF.